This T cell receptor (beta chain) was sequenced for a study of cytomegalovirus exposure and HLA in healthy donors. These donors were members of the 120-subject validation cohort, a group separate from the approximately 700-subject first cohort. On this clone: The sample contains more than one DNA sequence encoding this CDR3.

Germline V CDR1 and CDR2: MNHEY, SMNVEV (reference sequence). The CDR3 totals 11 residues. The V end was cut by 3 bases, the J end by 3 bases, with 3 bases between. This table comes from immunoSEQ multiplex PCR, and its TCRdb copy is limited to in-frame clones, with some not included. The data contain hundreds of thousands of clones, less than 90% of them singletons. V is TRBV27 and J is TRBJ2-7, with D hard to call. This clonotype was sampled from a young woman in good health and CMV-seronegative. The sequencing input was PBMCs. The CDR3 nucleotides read TGTGCCAGCAGTTTCGGCTACGAGCAGTACTTC. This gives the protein CASSFGYEQYF.